The 28 T cell receptor beta chains reported below all come from one sample, sequenced in a study of metastatic and nonmetastatic thyroid tumors. Thyroid surgery was preceded by no treatment in any patient. From the PCR reads, TCRdb re-called clones with MiXCR. Among over 35,000 clones listed, approximately 13% were seen once. The specimen was blood. The receptors stem from a female donor with papillary thyroid cancer or a benign thyroid nodule (not recorded which). Some clones in this sample may be carry-over from other donors' samples.

This chain joins TRBV30 and TRBJ1-2; no firm D call. Trimming stripped 2 bases from V and 0 bases from J, with 7 bases between. Germline CDR1 is GTSNPN and CDR2 is SVGIG (reference sequence). The CDR3 length is 13 residues. Here the CDR3 DNA reads TGTGCCTGGAGTCGCACACCTAACTATGGCTACACCTTC. Residues: CAWSRTPNYGYTF.

This clone has ten or more counts. J is TRBJ1-1 and V is TRBV19; no clear D gene. The germline V and J ends were trimmed by 5 bases and 1 base, with 8 bases remaining between them. Looked up from germline, CDR1 is LNHDA and CDR2 is SQIVND (reference sequence). The CDR3 has 13 residues. The CDR3 nucleotides are TGTGCCAGTAGTTCTACACCGAACACTGAAGCTTTCTTT. Amino acids: CASSSTPNTEAFF.

This clone has at least ten counts. This chain uses TRBV11-2 with TRBJ2-1, with a tentative D call TRBD1 (5 bases). CDR3 size: 15 residues. The germline V gene has CDR1 SGHAT and CDR2 FQNNGV. V lost 4 bases to trimming and J lost 5 bases, with 15 bases between them. The CDR3 reads CASSSLSGRDNEQFF. The CDR3 DNA reads TGTGCCAGCAGCTCCCTCAGTGGCAGGGACAATGAGCAGTTCTTC. Complete variable domain (other parts from reference TRBV11-2 and TRBJ2-1): EAGVAQSPRYKIIEKRQSVAFWCNPISGHATLYWYQQILGQGPKLLIQFQNNGVVDDSQLPKDRFSAERLKGVDSTLKIQPAKLEDSAVYLCASSSLSGRDNEQFFGPGTRLTVL.

The chain combines TRBV4-2 with TRBJ2-7; no clear D. The CDR3 runs 14 residues. Germline assignment: CDR1 LGHNA and CDR2 YNFKEQ. Trimming shortened V by 0 bases and J by 3 bases, and 9 bases separated the two germline ends. CDR3 sequence (DNA): TGTGCCAGCAGCCAAGATTCATCAGGCTACGAGCAGTACTTC. Its translation: CASSQDSSGYEQYF.

This clone was detected ten times or more. The rearrangement uses TRBV6-1 and TRBJ1-4; possibly TRBD1 for D (5 bases). The CDR3 runs to 15 residues. Per germline, CDR1 MNHNS and CDR2 SASEGT. Trimming removed 4 bases from V and 4 bases from J, with 13 bases in between. In DNA form, the CDR3 reads TGTGCCAGCAGTGGCCTTAAGGGACTTAATGAAAAACTGTTTTTT. This translates into CASSGLKGLNEKLFF.

There are many counts of this clone. The CDR3 is CSVAGQGTSTDTQYF. The CDR3 nucleotides are TGCAGCGTTGCGGGACAGGGGACCAGCACAGATACGCAGTATTTT. J is TRBJ2-3 and V is TRBV29-1; 10 bases agree with TRBD1. This CDR3 spans 15 amino acids. V trimming: 4 bases; J trimming: 0 bases; junction bases outside the gene matches: 4. Germline V CDR1 and CDR2: SQVTM, ANQGSEA.

The table lists this clone with many counts. This sequence joins TRBV29-1 and TRBJ2-3, with D possibly matching TRBD1 (6 bases). Germline loops: CDR1 SQVTM, CDR2 ANQGSEA. The CDR3 runs to 12 residues. The V and J ends lost 6 bases and 2 bases respectively, with 9 bases between them. CDR3 protein: CSVTGYTDTQYF. Written as DNA, the CDR3 is TGCAGCGTAACAGGGTACACAGATACGCAGTATTTT.

This clone was seen many times. The V gene is TRBV18, the J gene TRBJ1-6; 12 bases line up with TRBD1. The J segment lost 7 bases and the V segment lost 4 bases, leaving 11 bases of the junction unmatched. Germline loops: CDR1 KGHSH, CDR2 LQKENI. This CDR3 comprises 18 residues. CDR3 sequence: CASSLRGQGAEVNSPLHF. The CDR3 DNA reads TGTGCCAGCTCACTCCGGGGACAGGGGGCCGAGGTCAATTCACCCCTCCACTTT.

In this sample, this clone turned up many times. The J gene is TRBJ2-3, the V gene TRBV24-1; D gene ambiguous. The CDR3 has 14 residues. The germline CDR1 and CDR2 sequences are KGHDR and SFDVKD. Trimming pared 7 bases from V and 1 base from J, leaving 11 bases between. The CDR3 region is CATSTPGGTDTQYF. The DNA for the CDR3 is TGTGCCACCAGCACCCCCGGTGGCACAGATACGCAGTATTTT.

This clone was picked up many times. The chain links TRBV20-1 to TRBJ1-6; D gene uncertain. CDR3 length: 16 amino acids. The V gene lost 2 bases and the J gene lost 2 bases, with 13 bases spanning the gap. CDR1 and CDR2 from the germline V gene are DFQATT and SNEGSKA (reference sequence). The CDR3 protein is CSARTPGTTYNSPLHF. The DNA for the CDR3 is TGCAGTGCTAGAACGCCAGGAACGACCTATAATTCACCCCTCCACTTT.

The V gene is TRBV11-2, the J gene TRBJ2-2; D remains ambiguous. The CDR3 contains 19 residues. Germline assignment: CDR1 SGHAT and CDR2 FQNNGV. Deletions cut 0 bases from V and 6 bases from J, with 23 bases between. The CDR3 DNA is TGTGCCAGCAGCTTAGAAGGATTTGAGACTGGCGATTTCGCCGGGGAGCTGTTTTTT. It specifies CASSLEGFETGDFAGELFF.

Written as DNA, the CDR3 is TGTGCCATCATCTTAGACGTGGGTTTTAGCTACGAGCAGTACTTC. This codes for CAIILDVGFSYEQYF. This rearrangement joins TRBV11-1 to TRBJ2-7; no definite D call. The V end was cut by 10 bases, the J end by 3 bases, with 22 bases between. The CDR3 has 15 residues. Germline-derived CDR1 and CDR2 are SGHAT and FQDESV (reference sequence).

The chain joins TRBV6-5 to TRBJ2-5; TRBD2 agrees at 7 bases. V was pared by 2 bases and J by 3 bases, with 9 bases of the junction left unmatched. Germline V gives CDR1 MNHEY, CDR2 SVGAGI. The CDR3 runs 16 residues. CDR3 DNA: TGTGCCAGCAGTTACCCTTCGGGGGAGGGAGAAGAGACCCAGTACTTC. Protein product: CASSYPSGEGEETQYF.

There are many counts of this clone. CDR3 nucleotides: TGTGCCAGTAGTGTCGGATCCTATAATTCACCCCTCCACTTT. Protein product: CASSVGSYNSPLHF. The V call is TRBV19, the J call TRBJ1-6; D ambiguous. V was trimmed by 5 bases and J by 1 base, leaving 6 bases between them. Germline-derived CDR1 and CDR2 are LNHDA and SQIVND (reference sequence). This CDR3 has 14 residues.

The sample holds many counts of this clone. This sequence joins TRBV19 and TRBJ2-7; D gene uncertain. Trimming pared 5 bases from V and 0 bases from J, leaving 14 bases between. The CDR3 sequence is 15 residues long. CDR1 is LNHDA, CDR2 SQIVND, per germline (reference sequence). The CDR3 sequence is CASSSLGSASYEQYF. CDR3 nucleotides: TGTGCCAGTAGTTCCCTCGGTTCAGCCTCCTACGAGCAGTACTTC. Complete variable domain (other parts from reference TRBV19 and TRBJ2-7): DGGITQSPKYLFRKEGQNVTLSCEQNLNHDAMYWYRQDPGQGLRLIYYSQIVNDFQKGDIAEGYSVSREKKESFPLTVTSAQKNPTAFYLCASSSLGSASYEQYFGPGTRLTVT.

The sample holds many counts of this clone. The chain couples TRBV6-1 to TRBJ2-5; TRBD1 aligns across 9 bases. The germline V gene has CDR1 MNHNS and CDR2 SASEGT. This CDR3 has 16 amino acids. V was clipped by 0 bases and J by 4 bases; unmatched bases: 6. CDR3 protein: CASSEALGTGRETQYF. The CDR3 DNA reads TGTGCCAGCAGTGAAGCGCTTGGGACAGGGAGAGAGACCCAGTACTTC.

This clone was seen at least ten times. The V gene is TRBV30, the J gene TRBJ1-1; TRBD1 agrees at 9 bases. From germline, CDR1 is GTSNPN and CDR2 SVGIG (reference sequence). This CDR3 comprises 14 residues. J gave up 11 bases and V 3 bases, and 13 bases lay outside the gene matches. CDR3 DNA sequence: TGTGCCTGGAGCCCTTCGGGACAGGGACCGGGGGCTTTCTTT. Translating gives CAWSPSGQGPGAFF.

This clone was counted only a few times. A much larger clone differs by one base, so this may be a read error. The chain is built from TRBV9 and TRBJ2-3; possibly TRBD2 for D (5 bases). The germline V gene has CDR1 SGDLS and CDR2 YYNGEE. CDR3 length equals 16 residues. Trimming removed 0 bases from V and 10 bases from J, with 21 bases in between. CDR3 nucleotide sequence: TGTGCCAGCAGCGTAGGCCCCCCAGCGGTAGCATTGGCGCAGTATTTT. Translated: CASSVGPPAVALAQYF.

For this clone: This sample also contains other DNA sequences that code for the same CDR3. The chain is built from TRBV10-3 and TRBJ2-2; no definite D call. The CDR3 totals 14 residues. The germline V gene encodes CDR1 ENHRY and CDR2 SYGVKD. Trimming stripped 3 bases from V and 5 bases from J, with 10 bases between. DNA of the CDR3: TGTGCCATCAGTGATGAGACTCCGACCGGGGAGCTGTTTTTT. This gives the protein CAISDETPTGELFF.

This clone has a count of ten or more. This chain connects TRBV2 to TRBJ2-5; the D gene could be TRBD1 or TRBD2 (6 bases each). Between the trimmed V and J ends, which lost 6 bases and 1 base, there was a span of 12 bases. The CDR3 has 14 residues. Germline CDR1 is SNHLY and CDR2 is FYNNEI. The CDR3 protein is CASRGGLSQETQYF. In DNA form, the CDR3 reads TGTGCCAGCAGGGGGGGCCTTAGCCAAGAGACCCAGTACTTC.

As for this clone: With a much larger clone just one base away, this may be a read error. The gene calls are TRBV3-1 and TRBJ2-1, with D tentatively TRBD2 (6 bases). Deletions cut 2 bases from V and 9 bases from J, with 26 bases between. The V gene's germline CDR1 is LGHDT and CDR2 YNNKEL (reference sequence). The CDR3 covers 18 residues. The CDR3 loop is CASSQYKREPRGVGEQFF. The DNA of the CDR3 is TGTGCCAGCAGCCAATATAAACGGGAGCCTCGTGGGGTTGGTGAGCAGTTCTTC.

This clone was observed at least ten times. The genes are TRBV5-4 and TRBJ1-2, with D perhaps TRBD1 (5 bases). This CDR3 is built from 16 residues. Germline loops: CDR1 SGHNT, CDR2 YYREEE (reference sequence). The V and J ends lost 0 bases and 1 base respectively, with 13 bases between them. The CDR3 DNA is TGTGCCAGCAGCTTGGCCGGGGGAGAGGGTAACTATGGCTACACCTTC. Its translation is CASSLAGGEGNYGYTF.

This chain connects TRBV2 to TRBJ2-7; tentatively, D is TRBD1 or TRBD2 (5 bases each). Trimming took off 7 bases at V and 6 bases at J, with 16 bases between the two ends. CDR1 and CDR2 from the germline V gene are SNHLY and FYNNEI. The CDR3 extends over 13 amino acids. This CDR3 is CASMMLLGGEQYF. CDR3 bases: TGTGCCAGCATGATGCTCCTTGGGGGCGAGCAGTACTTC.

This clone was found many times. This chain uses TRBV20-1 with TRBJ2-1; D is unresolved. The CDR3 is made up of 12 amino acids. The germline CDR1 and CDR2 sequences are DFQATT and SNEGSKA (reference sequence). V was pared by 0 bases and J by 16 bases, with 16 bases between. This chain's CDR3 is CSARDEAVPPFF. The CDR3 bases are TGCAGTGCTAGAGATGAAGCCGTCCCCCCCTTCTTC.

This clone was picked up many times. The V and J genes are TRBV12-3 or TRBV12-4 and TRBJ2-2; TRBD2 might be the D (6 bases). Trimming pared 7 bases from V and 2 bases from J, leaving 14 bases between. The CDR3 is 15 residues long. CDR3 nucleotides: TGTGCCAGCATTTTCTCCGGGGGAAACACCGGGGAGCTGTTTTTT. It translates to CASIFSGGNTGELFF.

This clone came up many times. Within the sample, other DNA sequences also encode this same CDR3. V is TRBV12-3 or TRBV12-4 and J is TRBJ1-3; 10 positions match TRBD1. The CDR3 is made up of 14 amino acids. Trimming at V came to 3 bases and at J to 8 bases, leaving 4 bases not matched to a gene. CDR3 region: CASSLRTGGDTIYF. The DNA for the CDR3 is TGTGCCAGCAGTTTGCGGACAGGGGGTGACACCATATATTTT.

In this sample, this clone turned up many times. The chain carries TRBV19 and TRBJ1-5, with D uncertain. CDR3 size: 17 residues. Germline CDR1 reads LNHDA; CDR2 reads SQIVND (reference sequence). Trimming took off 4 bases at V and 2 bases at J, with 18 bases between the two ends. CDR3 region: CASSSPLRYKGNQPQHF. Here the CDR3 DNA reads TGTGCCAGTAGTAGTCCCCTCCGCTACAAGGGCAATCAGCCCCAGCATTTT.

Many counts were recorded for this clone. Written as DNA, the CDR3 is TGTGCCAGCAGCCACACTTACTACGAGCAGTACTTC. Translating it yields CASSHTYYEQYF. The chain recombines TRBV3-1 with TRBJ2-7; D is unresolved. The CDR3 spans 12 residues. Germline lookup yields CDR1 LGHDT and CDR2 YNNKEL (reference sequence). V dropped 3 bases and J dropped 3 bases, with 6 bases sitting between them.